Shown below are 23 T cell receptor beta chains from a single sample sequenced in a study of shared clonotypes between healthy human individuals. The assay was immunoSEQ multiplex PCR, and TCRdb's table has in-frame clones only and misses some. The table has about 2.1 million clones, around 95% seen once. Naive CD8 cells comprised CD45RO-negative, CCR7-positively selected cells, excluding terminally differentiated effector memory CD45RA+ cells. Specimen: naive CD8+ T cells from PBMCs. All receptors derive from a man aged 18 to 30 in good health. Some clones in this sample may be carry-over from other donors' samples.

This chain uses TRBV7-8 with TRBJ2-1; D may be TRBD2 (6 bases). Trimming removed 2 bases from V and 1 base from J, with 12 bases in between. Germline lookup yields CDR1 SGHVS and CDR2 FQNEAQ. The CDR3 contains 16 residues. The CDR3 loop is CASSLWASASYNEQFF. The DNA for the CDR3 is TGTGCCAGCAGCTTATGGGCTAGCGCGTCCTACAATGAGCAGTTCTTC.

This chain joins TRBV7-9 and TRBJ2-4, with 8 nucleotides matching TRBD1. V lost 4 bases and J lost 1; bases outside the gene matches: 6. This CDR3 spans 16 amino acids. The germline gives CDR1 SEHNR, CDR2 FQNEAQ (reference sequence). For the CDR3, the DNA is TGTGCCAGCAGCTCAGACAGGGGCAAGGCCAAAAACATTCAGTACTTC. Amino acids: CASSSDRGKAKNIQYF.

The rearrangement links TRBV11-2 to TRBJ1-5; 8 bases match TRBD1. The CDR3 contains 17 residues. Germline values: CDR1 SGHAT, CDR2 FQNNGV. With 1 base clipped from V and 3 bases from J, the junction kept 8 bases outside the gene matches. The CDR3 DNA follows: TGTGCCAGCAGCTTAGGTGGGCAGGGGGCTGTCAATCAGCCCCAGCATTTT. This translates into CASSLGGQGAVNQPQHF.

The chain has TRBV5-1 and TRBJ2-7; TRBD2 might be the D (6 bases). Germline V CDR1 and CDR2: SGHRS, YFSETQ. V was pared by 3 bases and J by 6 bases, with 13 bases between. This CDR3 is built from 13 residues. CDR3 nucleotide sequence: TGCGCCAGCAGCTGGGGAGGTGGGGGCGAGCAGTACTTC. It is translated as CASSWGGGGEQYF.

The rearrangement joins TRBV4-1 to TRBJ1-2, with 9 bases lining up with TRBD1. With V trimmed by 4 bases and J by 0 bases, 6 bases remained unmatched. Germline CDR1 and CDR2: MGHRA and YSYEKL. The CDR3 sequence is 16 residues long. The CDR3 reads CASSLDGTGSNYGYTF. CDR3 nucleotide sequence: TGCGCCAGCAGCCTCGACGGGACAGGGTCTAACTATGGCTACACCTTC.

Notes on this clone: At the DNA level, this CDR3 is encoded by other sequences in the same sample as well. The rearrangement uses TRBV27 and TRBJ2-1, with 10 bases identical to TRBD2. With 1 base clipped from V and 3 bases from J, the junction kept 0 bases outside the gene matches. The CDR3 loop spans 15 amino acids. Germline assignment: CDR1 MNHEY and CDR2 SMNVEV (reference sequence). The CDR3 loop reads CASSLLAGGYNEQFF. The CDR3 DNA reads as TGTGCCAGCAGTTTATTAGCGGGAGGCTACAATGAGCAGTTCTTC.

The V and J genes are TRBV27 and TRBJ2-7; D remains unclear. There are 12 residues in the CDR3. CDR1 and CDR2 from the germline V gene are MNHEY and SMNVEV (reference sequence). V shed 6 bases and J shed 6 bases, with 12 bases lying between them. DNA for the CDR3: TGTGCCAGCAGCTCACTGGGTTTCGAGCAGTACTTC. Protein product: CASSSLGFEQYF.

The V gene is TRBV28, the J gene TRBJ2-1; either TRBD1 or TRBD2 may fit D (5 bases each). Germline values: CDR1 MDHEN, CDR2 SYDVKM. This CDR3 region has 17 residues. V was shortened by 5 bases and J by 3 bases, with 20 bases between the two germline ends. CDR3 nucleotide sequence: TGTGCCAGCAGTCCCCTCCCCGCCGGGACGAACTACAATGAGCAGTTCTTC. Protein product: CASSPLPAGTNYNEQFF.

The rearrangement uses TRBV2 and TRBJ2-7; D not certain. The CDR3 is 15 residues long. Germline V lookup: CDR1 SNHLY, CDR2 FYNNEI. V gave up 0 bases and J gave up 3 bases, with 12 bases separating them. The CDR3 reads CASSEARGRSYEQYF. The CDR3 nucleotides are TGTGCCAGCAGTGAAGCGAGAGGACGGAGCTACGAGCAGTACTTC.

The rearrangement links TRBV28 to TRBJ1-2, with a tentative D call TRBD1 (5 bases). There are 14 residues in the CDR3. The V and J ends lost 7 bases and 6 bases respectively, with 18 bases between them. Germline lookup yields CDR1 MDHEN and CDR2 SYDVKM. Here the CDR3 reads CASNPGQGSNGYTF. The CDR3 DNA is TGTGCCAGCAACCCTGGGCAGGGATCGAATGGCTACACCTTC.

The genes are TRBV19 and TRBJ1-2; the match to TRBD1 covers 7 bases. Germline trimming cut 9 bases from V and 8 bases from J; bases unmatched to any gene: 12. The CDR3 is 13 residues long. In germline, CDR1 is LNHDA, CDR2 SQIVND (reference sequence). The chain's CDR3 is CASRPGGLRGYTF. Here the CDR3 DNA reads TGTGCCAGCCGGCCAGGGGGATTACGCGGCTACACCTTC.

The chain recombines TRBV7-9 with TRBJ2-2; 10 bases fit TRBD2. This CDR3 contains 18 residues. J was trimmed by 0 bases and V by 5 bases; bases with no gene match: 9. The germline gives CDR1 SEHNR, CDR2 FQNEAQ (reference sequence). The CDR3 loop reads CASSHGTSDFANTGELFF. CDR3 DNA sequence: TGTGCCAGCAGCCACGGGACTAGCGATTTCGCGAACACCGGGGAGCTGTTTTTT.

V is TRBV11-2 and J is TRBJ2-2, with no clear D. In germline, CDR1 is SGHAT, CDR2 FQNNGV. V lost 5 bases and J lost 2, with 12 bases in between. This CDR3 region has 15 residues. CDR3 sequence: CASSPYTINTGELFF. CDR3 DNA sequence: TGTGCCAGCAGCCCATACACCATTAACACCGGGGAGCTGTTTTTT.

The V call is TRBV21-1, the J call TRBJ2-1. TRBV21-1 is annotated as a pseudogene. The CDR3 totals 13 residues. CDR3 region: CASRLAVYNEQFF. The CDR3 region has the DNA TGTGCCAGCAGGCTTGCCGTCTACAATGAGCAGTTCTTC.

The chain uses TRBV7-3 and TRBJ2-1; TRBD2 aligns across 13 bases. Germline V gene data show CDR1 as SGHTA and CDR2 as FQGTGA. V gave up 4 bases and J gave up 0 bases; unmatched junction bases: 6. The CDR3 runs 18 residues. The CDR3 DNA is TGTGCCAGCAGCTCGGGACTAGCGGGAAAAACCTCCTACAATGAGCAGTTCTTC. It is translated as CASSSGLAGKTSYNEQFF.

J is TRBJ2-7 and V is TRBV5-6; a weak D match, TRBD2 (6 bases). Germline CDR1 is SGHDT and CDR2 is YYEEEE. V gave up 2 bases and J gave up 2 bases, with 11 bases separating them. The CDR3 contains 14 residues. CDR3 region: CASSFGGFPYEQYF. The CDR3, as DNA: TGTGCCAGCAGCTTTGGAGGGTTCCCCTACGAGCAGTACTTC.

The chain uses TRBV7-9 and TRBJ2-1; 11 bases align to TRBD2. Germline V gives CDR1 SEHNR, CDR2 FQNEAQ (reference sequence). V gave up 2 bases and J gave up 8 bases; unmatched junction bases: 5. The CDR3 sequence is 15 residues long. The CDR3 DNA reads TGTGCCAGCAGCTTACCGACTAGCGGGACCGATGAGCAGTTCTTC. Translating gives CASSLPTSGTDEQFF.

This rearrangement joins TRBV10-3 to TRBJ1-1, with 9 positions matching TRBD1. Germline V gene lookup returns CDR1 ENHRY and CDR2 SYGVKD. Trimming removed 4 bases from V and 5 bases from J; junction bases left unmatched: 8. CDR3 length: 15 amino acids. CDR3 in DNA: TGTGCCATCAGTGTTCCGGGACAGGGAGAAACTGAAGCTTTCTTT. Translation gives CAISVPGQGETEAFF.

The gene calls are TRBV7-9 and TRBJ2-7, with 8 bases matching TRBD1. Unmatched junction bases numbered 7, after V lost 0 bases and J lost 6 bases. Germline V gives CDR1 SEHNR, CDR2 FQNEAQ (reference sequence). This CDR3 is built from 15 residues. The CDR3 sequence: CASSLAHDRGGEQYF. CDR3 coding DNA: TGTGCCAGCAGCTTAGCACACGACAGGGGAGGCGAGCAGTACTTC.

This chain joins TRBV11-2 and TRBJ2-7; either TRBD1 or TRBD2 may fit D (5 bases each). V lost 3 bases, J lost 2 bases, and 8 bases lay in between. This CDR3 spans 13 amino acids. Germline values: CDR1 SGHAT, CDR2 FQNNGV. In DNA form, the CDR3 reads TGTGCCAGCAGCTTTCAGGGACCCTACGAGCAGTACTTC. Its translation: CASSFQGPYEQYF.

The rearrangement joins TRBV10-3 to TRBJ2-5; 9 positions agree with TRBD1. CDR1 is ENHRY and CDR2 is SYGVKD in the germline V gene. This CDR3 contains 15 residues. V gave up 10 bases and J gave up 3 bases; unmatched junction bases: 12. The CDR3 sequence is CATRPGGQGKETQYF. The CDR3 DNA is TGTGCCACCAGGCCGGGGGGACAGGGAAAAGAGACCCAGTACTTC.

J is TRBJ1-1 and V is TRBV19; possibly TRBD1 for D (6 bases). Trimming took 4 bases from V and 1 from J, leaving 10 bases between them. Per germline, CDR1 LNHDA and CDR2 SQIVND (reference sequence). This CDR3 has 14 residues. CDR3 protein: CASSTLDRNTEAFF. The CDR3 DNA reads as TGTGCCAGTAGTACCCTGGACAGGAACACTGAAGCTTTCTTT.

This chain links TRBV11-2 with TRBJ2-5; the D is unclear. Germline V gene data show CDR1 as SGHAT and CDR2 as FQNNGV. V was cut by 8 bases and J by 1 base, with 11 bases left in between. This CDR3 is 13 amino acids long. CDR3 DNA: TGTGCCAGCGTCCCGGGCAGCCAAGAGACCCAGTACTTC. Amino acid sequence: CASVPGSQETQYF.